This is a list of T cell receptor beta chains from one sample in a study of blood T cells in healthy people across ages. MiXCR, applied by TCRdb to the 5' RACE reads, yields one record per CDR3 protein. The sample consists of some 1,000,000 distinct CDR3 sequences, less than 25% of them appearing once. This same sample was also taken into another study, of T cells of mothers and their children.

Material: blood. These receptors all stem from a girl aged 2-15 years in good health. The CDR3 runs from the conserved cysteine through the conserved F or W. Fields, in order: J gene, D gene, V gene, clone size, CDR3 protein, CDR3 DNA. D genes are given only for firm matches. Clone size appears in some rows only: once, few, many, or a class for an expanded clone.

j_gene: TRBJ1-2
d_gene: TRBD1
v_gene: TRBV20-1
abundance: NA
CDR3aa: CSARELSRGPGYGYTF
CDR3nt: TGCAGTGCTAGAGAGCTGAGCAGGGGGCCCGGCTATGGCTACACCTTC

j_gene: TRBJ2-7
d_gene: TRBD2
v_gene: TRBV7-9
abundance: NA
CDR3aa: CASSSPGLVHEQYF
CDR3nt: TGTGCCAGCAGCTCCCCGGGACTAGTCCACGAGCAGTACTTC

j_gene: TRBJ2-5
d_gene: NA
v_gene: TRBV5-1
abundance: few
CDR3aa: CASSLAKGQETQYF
CDR3nt: TGCGCCAGCAGCTTGGCGAAGGGGCAAGAGACCCAGTACTTC

j_gene: TRBJ2-1
d_gene: NA
v_gene: TRBV3-1
abundance: NA
CDR3aa: CASSQGLGGIFEQFF
CDR3nt: TGTGCCAGCAGCCAAGGACTAGGGGGGATCTTTGAGCAGTTCTTC

j_gene: TRBJ2-7
d_gene: NA
v_gene: TRBV20-1
abundance: NA
CDR3aa: CSATANGASYEQYF
CDR3nt: TGCAGTGCTACAGCCAATGGCGCGTCCTACGAGCAGTACTTC

j_gene: TRBJ2-3
d_gene: TRBD1
v_gene: TRBV6-5
abundance: few
CDR3aa: CASREPGQGFSDTQYF
CDR3nt: TGTGCCAGCAGGGAACCGGGACAGGGCTTTTCAGATACGCAGTATTTT

j_gene: TRBJ2-6
d_gene: TRBD1
v_gene: TRBV5-5
abundance: NA
CDR3aa: CASSVKDRAGANVLTF
CDR3nt: TGTGCCAGCAGCGTCAAAGACAGGGCTGGGGCCAACGTCCTGACTTTC

j_gene: TRBJ2-3
d_gene: NA
v_gene: TRBV4-1
abundance: NA
CDR3aa: CASSQDREGSQTDTQYF
CDR3nt: TGCGCCAGCAGCCAAGATCGAGAGGGCAGCCAGACAGATACGCAGTATTTT

j_gene: TRBJ1-3
d_gene: NA
v_gene: TRBV7-9
abundance: NA
CDR3aa: CASSLTRDTIYF
CDR3nt: TGTGCCAGCAGCCTCACCAGGGACACCATATATTTT

j_gene: TRBJ2-7
d_gene: NA
v_gene: TRBV5-6
abundance: NA
CDR3aa: CASSLGPVGSEQYF
CDR3nt: TGTGCCAGCAGCTTGGGGCCAGTGGGAAGCGAGCAGTACTTC

j_gene: TRBJ2-1
d_gene: NA
v_gene: TRBV27
abundance: few
CDR3aa: CASSFRGGAHEQFF
CDR3nt: TGTGCCAGCAGTTTCCGTGGGGGGGCCCATGAGCAGTTCTTC

j_gene: TRBJ2-7
d_gene: NA
v_gene: TRBV20-1
abundance: NA
CDR3aa: CSAREAGSSYEQYF
CDR3nt: TGCAGTGCTAGAGAGGCGGGGAGCTCCTACGAGCAGTACTTC

j_gene: TRBJ2-7
d_gene: NA
v_gene: TRBV7-8
abundance: few
CDR3aa: CASSPGRDDEQYF
CDR3nt: TGTGCCAGCAGCCCCGGCAGGGATGACGAGCAGTACTTC

j_gene: TRBJ2-1
d_gene: TRBD2
v_gene: TRBV6-5
abundance: NA
CDR3aa: CASSYLTSGRGKKQFF
CDR3nt: TGTGCCAGCAGTTACCTCACTAGCGGGAGAGGAAAAAAGCAGTTCTTC

j_gene: TRBJ2-7
d_gene: NA
v_gene: TRBV7-2
abundance: NA
CDR3aa: CASSPIGRASYEQYF
CDR3nt: TGTGCCAGCAGCCCCATAGGACGGGCGAGCTACGAGCAGTACTTC

j_gene: TRBJ2-7
d_gene: TRBD2
v_gene: TRBV29-1
abundance: NA
CDR3aa: CSVVLGGSSYEQYF
CDR3nt: TGCAGCGTTGTTTTGGGGGGGAGCTCCTACGAGCAGTACTTC